These 24 T cell receptor beta chains were sequenced from one sample in a study of T cell repertoires in cytomegalovirus infection. TCRdb passed the reads through MiXCR, listing each CDR3 protein once. The top ten clones hold more than 40% of a sample with a few hundred thousand distinct CDR3 sequences, 40% of them seen once. No antigen has been assigned to these receptors. Here the sequenced sample was cultured PBMCs, taken from culture after CMV antigen stimulation. These receptors were collected from a human donor in good health (CMV status not recorded). Some clones in this sample may be carry-over from other donors' samples.

The V gene is TRBV12-3 or TRBV12-4, the J gene TRBJ2-1; D not resolved. The CDR3 totals 13 residues. V was pared by 5 bases and J by 4 bases, with 9 bases between. This chain's CDR3 is CASSGRRYNEQFF. Here the CDR3 DNA reads TGTGCCAGCAGTGGTCGACGGTACAATGAGCAGTTCTTC.

The chain uses TRBV5-6 and TRBJ2-5; 12 positions agree with TRBD2. This CDR3 has 15 amino acids. The germline V gene has CDR1 SGHDT and CDR2 YYEEEE. V trimming: 1 base; J trimming: 5 bases; junction bases outside the gene matches: 3. CDR3 nucleotides: TGTGCCAGCAGCTTGCGACTAGCGGGAGCGGAGACCCAGTACTTC. Protein sequence: CASSLRLAGAETQYF.

This clonotype was seen only a few times. The chain is built from TRBV10-3 and TRBJ1-6; D ambiguous. The length of the CDR3 is 17 residues. CDR1 is ENHRY and CDR2 is SYGVKD in the germline V gene. Trimming stripped 2 bases from V and 0 bases from J, with 11 bases between. This CDR3 reads CAISENSLSSYNSPLHF. The CDR3 DNA is TGTGCCATCAGTGAGAACTCACTGAGCTCCTATAATTCACCCCTCCACTTT.

The chain uses TRBV7-9 and TRBJ2-3, with 8 bases matching TRBD2. This CDR3 has 15 residues. Per the germline V gene, CDR1 is SEHNR and CDR2 is FQNEAQ (reference sequence). Losses at the gene ends were 7 bases for V and 3 bases for J; bases not matched to a gene: 9. CDR3 sequence reads: CASKGAGEATDTQYF. As DNA, the CDR3 is TGTGCCAGCAAGGGAGCGGGAGAGGCGACAGATACGCAGTATTTT.

As to this clonotype: One end of the junction does not line up with germline, which may come from a read error. The chain joins TRBV6-2 or TRBV6-3 to TRBJ2-7; D is ambiguous. Germline values: CDR1 MNHEY, CDR2 SVGEGT. The CDR3 is made up of 15 amino acids. The chain's CDR3 is CVSKWVAATSYEQYF. CDR3 coding DNA: TGTGTCAGCAAGTGGGTGGCAGCGACGTCCTACGAGCAGTACTTC.

This clonotype was recorded once. The rearrangement joins TRBV7-9 to TRBJ2-1; D gene unclear. Trimming cost V 2 bases and J 10 bases, with 12 bases left between them. This CDR3 is 13 amino acids long. From germline, CDR1 is SEHNR and CDR2 FQNEAQ (reference sequence). The CDR3 DNA is TGTGCCAGCAGCTTACTATCAGTTGGCGAGCAGTTCTTC. Encoded protein: CASSLLSVGEQFF.

The chain combines TRBV4-1 with TRBJ2-4; D gene uncertain. This CDR3 has 18 residues. V was shortened by 0 bases and J by 0 bases, with 15 bases between the two germline ends. Looked up from germline, CDR1 is MGHRA and CDR2 is YSYEKL. The CDR3 nucleotides read TGCGCCAGCAGCCAAGAGCCCGGTGGGTCGGGAGCCAAAAACATTCAGTACTTC. This gives the protein CASSQEPGGSGAKNIQYF.

J is TRBJ1-6 and V is TRBV10-3; 8 bases are shared with TRBD1. V lost 4 bases, J lost 10 bases, and 15 bases stayed unmatched. The CDR3 loop spans 17 amino acids. The germline gives CDR1 ENHRY, CDR2 SYGVKD. The CDR3 protein is CAISGDPRQGARSPLHF. The DNA of the CDR3 is TGTGCCATCAGTGGGGACCCGAGGCAGGGGGCGAGGTCACCCCTCCACTTT.

This clonotype was recorded once. This sequence joins TRBV7-2 and TRBJ2-7; D is possibly TRBD1 or TRBD2 (5 bases each). There are 15 residues in the CDR3. Germline V gene sequence: CDR1 SGHTA, CDR2 FQGNSA. Deletions cut 1 base from V and 3 bases from J, with 13 bases between. The CDR3 protein is CASSLGGSANYEQYF. DNA of the CDR3: TGTGCCAGCAGCTTAGGGGGGAGTGCTAACTACGAGCAGTACTTC.

This clonotype has more than one count but fewer than ten. The chain combines TRBV7-6 with TRBJ1-6; D is undetermined. CDR1 and CDR2 from the germline V gene are SGHVS and FNYEAQ. Between the trimmed V and J ends, which lost 5 bases and 7 bases, there was a span of 6 bases. The CDR3 sequence is 12 residues long. The CDR3 region has the DNA TGTGCCAGCAGCGACCGGAATTCACCCCTCCACTTT. Amino acid sequence: CASSDRNSPLHF.

A remark on this clonotype: A junction end diverges from the germline sequence, so it may reflect a read error. This chain connects TRBV5-1 to TRBJ2-1; D possibly corresponds to TRBD1 (7 bases). The CDR3 totals 13 residues. From germline, CDR1 is SGHRS and CDR2 YFSETQ. The CDR3: CASSAGGYSEQFF. The CDR3 nucleotides are TGCGCCAGCAGCGCAGGGGGGTACAGTGAGCAGTTCTTC.

This clonotype came up a few times. The V gene is TRBV7-6, the J gene TRBJ1-1; D perhaps matches TRBD1 (6 bases). From germline, CDR1 is SGHVS and CDR2 FNYEAQ. Trimming took 1 base from V and 4 from J, leaving 10 bases between them. The CDR3 totals 14 residues. The CDR3 nucleotides read TGTGCCAGCAGCTTAGGGGGGCGCGGCACTGAAGCTTTCTTT. Translated, it gives CASSLGGRGTEAFF.

V is TRBV20-1 and J is TRBJ2-1, with 12 bases identical to TRBD2. CDR1 DFQATT and CDR2 SNEGSKA come from the germline V gene (reference sequence). V dropped 1 base and J dropped 7; count of bases not matched to a gene: 5. There are 15 residues in the CDR3. CDR3 amino acids: CSARATSGGVNEQFF. CDR3 DNA sequence: TGCAGTGCTAGAGCGACTAGCGGGGGTGTTAATGAGCAGTTCTTC.

This clonotype was found a few times. This chain joins TRBV12-3 or TRBV12-4 and TRBJ2-7; D is unclear. V was cut by 3 bases and J by 1 base, with 13 bases left in between. This CDR3 has 15 amino acids. The CDR3 loop reads CASSFARYRSYEQYF. The CDR3 DNA reads TGTGCCAGCAGTTTCGCCAGGTACCGGTCCTACGAGCAGTACTTC.

This clonotype was counted between two and nine times. The rearrangement links TRBV4-1 to TRBJ2-7, with TRBD2 as a possible D gene (5 bases). Germline loops: CDR1 MGHRA, CDR2 YSYEKL. The V end lost 0 bases, the J end lost 6 bases, and 12 bases lay between the germline ends. The length of the CDR3 is 14 residues. CDR3 sequence (DNA): TGCGCCAGCAGCCAAGATCAAGGGAGAGGCGAGCAGTACTTC. The encoded protein is CASSQDQGRGEQYF.

The rearrangement links TRBV7-2 to TRBJ2-7; TRBD1 aligns across 11 bases. This CDR3 is built from 13 residues. The V and J ends lost 5 bases and 5 bases, in that order; junction bases with no gene match: 2. Germline lookup yields CDR1 SGHTA and CDR2 FQGNSA. In DNA form, the CDR3 reads TGTGCCAGCAGCCGGGACAGGGGGAACGAGCAGTACTTC. This translates into CASSRDRGNEQYF.

There are a few counts of this clonotype. The chain links TRBV4-3 to TRBJ1-1, with D possibly being TRBD1 (6 bases). Trimming removed 5 bases at V and 7 bases at J, with 17 bases between. This CDR3 region has 14 residues. Germline values: CDR1 LGHNA, CDR2 YSLEER. CDR3 amino acids: CASSAIQGGIEAFF. The CDR3 nucleotides read TGCGCCAGCAGCGCCATACAGGGAGGTATTGAAGCTTTCTTT.

This chain connects TRBV12-3 or TRBV12-4 to TRBJ1-2; perhaps TRBD1 as D (5 bases). V dropped 0 bases and J dropped 6 bases, with 17 bases sitting between them. CDR3 length: 16 residues. CDR3 bases: TGTGCCAGCAGTTTAGCGGACGGGGCCCCGTCTGATGGCTACACCTTC. Translated: CASSLADGAPSDGYTF.

The V call is TRBV7-9, the J call TRBJ1-1; no reliable D call. Germline loops: CDR1 SEHNR, CDR2 FQNEAQ (reference sequence). The length of the CDR3 is 13 residues. The V end was cut by 7 bases, the J end by 4 bases, with 13 bases between. CDR3 sequence reads: CASTSDPGTEAFF. CDR3 coding DNA: TGTGCCAGCACCTCTGACCCGGGCACTGAAGCTTTCTTT.

In regard to this clonotype: No conserved phenylalanine or tryptophan is present at the end of the CDR3, so a read error is the likely explanation. The V and J genes are TRBV7-2 and TRBJ2-2; no reliable D call. The CDR3 spans 14 residues. Per germline, CDR1 SGHTA and CDR2 FQGNSA. The V gene lost 5 bases and the J gene lost 4 bases, with 11 bases spanning the gap. CDR3 region: CASSLSKFTGELFS. CDR3 bases: TGTGCCAGCAGCCTCAGTAAATTCACCGGGGAGCTGTTTTCT.

The chain couples TRBV2 to TRBJ1-5, with D perhaps TRBD1 (6 bases). Germline V gene data show CDR1 as SNHLY and CDR2 as FYNNEI. Deletions cut 4 bases from V and 3 bases from J, with 19 bases between. The CDR3 runs to 17 residues. This CDR3 reads CASSVPRGGRNNQPQHF. In DNA, the CDR3 is TGTGCCAGCAGTGTACCGCGAGGGGGGCGGAACAATCAGCCCCAGCATTTT.

This clonotype was seen more than once but under ten times. The V call is TRBV7-2, the J call TRBJ2-3, with 7 bases identical to TRBD2. Germline assignment: CDR1 SGHTA and CDR2 FQGNSA. The CDR3 contains 14 residues. V was clipped by 3 bases and J by 4 bases; unmatched bases: 4. CDR3 amino acids: CASSFAGEADTQYF. DNA of the CDR3: TGTGCCAGCAGCTTTGCGGGGGAGGCAGATACGCAGTATTTT.

This chain connects TRBV6-5 to TRBJ1-1; D is undetermined. The germline V and J ends were trimmed by 2 bases and 5 bases, with 9 bases remaining between them. Germline V gene sequence: CDR1 MNHEY, CDR2 SVGAGI. The CDR3 runs 13 residues. CDR3 nucleotides: TGTGCCAGCAGTTACCCCCCGGGGACTGAAGCTTTCTTT. Its translation is CASSYPPGTEAFF.

This clonotype has just a few counts. The chain has TRBV10-3 and TRBJ2-5; TRBD2 matches 10 bases. From germline, CDR1 is ENHRY and CDR2 SYGVKD. The trim removed 10 bases at V and 4 bases at J, leaving 3 bases unmatched. The CDR3 consists of 12 residues. CDR3 sequence (DNA): TGTGCCACCTCTAGCGGGGGAGAGACCCAGTACTTC. It encodes CATSSGGETQYF.